These 24 T cell receptor beta chains came from one sample sequenced in a study of vaccination and CD4 T cells after COVID-19 (dated by TCRdb to the early 2020s). Library preparation used PCR. This sample was sequenced with an Illumina iSeq 100. DNA from cultured CD4+ T cells was subjected to TCR sequencing with the Oncomine TCR Beta short-read assay at the Johns Hopkins FTIC core. The raw public data were reprocessed by TCRdb itself: fastp quality trimming at Q25, MiXCR clonotype calling, in-frame beta chains only. Entries that share a CDR3 protein sequence are merged under the most common genes and DNA. The sample contains about 7,100 distinct CDR3 sequences, around two thirds of them found a single time. The ten top clones hold around 27% of the sample. This specimen's treatment or condition label, per the study, means: roughly 11-day PBMC culture with coronavirus spike peptide pools or control peptides (ViraFEST assay).

Their antigen targets remain unknown. What was sequenced was CD4+ T cells from blood, cultured in vitro. The source is a human donor who had recovered from COVID-19.

This clonotype was counted once. The J gene is TRBJ1-1, the V gene TRBV2; 8 nucleotides agree with TRBD1. The CDR3 loop spans 14 amino acids. V shed 4 bases, J shed 8 bases, and the junction held 9 bases outside the gene matches. Germline V gives CDR1 SNHLY, CDR2 FYNNEI. The CDR3 bases are TGTGCCAGCAGTGGGTCATACAGGACAGGGGAAGCTTTCTTT. Its protein is CASSGSYRTGEAFF.

This clonotype has more than one count but fewer than ten. The J gene is TRBJ2-1, the V gene TRBV20-1, with 7 bases that match TRBD2. Germline V gives CDR1 DFQATT, CDR2 SNEGSKA (reference sequence). The CDR3 covers 17 residues. Unmatched junction bases numbered 13, after V lost 0 bases and J lost 5 bases. The CDR3, as DNA: TGCAGTGCTAGAGATAAAGGCACGCTAGCGGTAAACAATGAGCAGTTCTTC. Its protein is CSARDKGTLAVNNEQFF.

The chain uses TRBV24-1 and TRBJ2-1; D unresolved. The CDR3 extends over 16 amino acids. Germline CDR1 is KGHDR and CDR2 is SFDVKD. The V end lost 3 bases, the J end lost 4 bases, and 15 bases lay between the germline ends. Written as DNA, the CDR3 is TGTGCCACCAGTGATATGAGGCTCGGGCCGTACAATGAGCAGTTCTTC. Translation: CATSDMRLGPYNEQFF.

This clonotype was seen a single time. The genes are TRBV6-1 and TRBJ2-1, with D perhaps matching TRBD2 (7 bases). Trimming shortened V by 7 bases and J by 1 base, and 17 bases separated the two germline ends. There are 16 residues in the CDR3. Germline V gene data show CDR1 as MNHNS and CDR2 as SASEGT. The DNA for the CDR3 is TGTGCCAGCACCCCCCTCGGGGGGCCTTCCTACAATGAGCAGTTCTTC. As protein: CASTPLGGPSYNEQFF.

This rearrangement joins TRBV2 to TRBJ1-1; 7 nucleotides agree with TRBD1. CDR1 is SNHLY and CDR2 is FYNNEI in the germline V gene. There are 12 residues in the CDR3. Trimming took 3 bases from V and 10 from J; bases not matched to a gene: 5. The CDR3: CASSDVGTVAFF. The CDR3 nucleotides are TGTGCCAGCAGTGACGTTGGGACAGTAGCTTTCTTT.

This chain joins TRBV20-1 and TRBJ2-5, with D maybe TRBD2 (5 bases). The CDR3 covers 15 residues. Trimming pared 0 bases from V and 0 bases from J, leaving 11 bases between. Germline V CDR1 and CDR2: DFQATT, SNEGSKA (reference sequence). CDR3 protein: CSARERRGYQETQYF. CDR3 coding DNA: TGCAGTGCTAGAGAAAGAAGAGGGTACCAAGAGACCCAGTACTTC.

This clonotype is termed large. The chain joins TRBV20-1 to TRBJ1-1; D might be TRBD1 (5 bases). V was clipped by 6 bases and J by 2 bases, with 13 bases between them. CDR1 is DFQATT and CDR2 is SNEGSKA in the germline V gene (reference sequence). The CDR3 runs to 13 residues. The CDR3 reads CSALRDANTEAFF. CDR3 coding DNA: TGCAGTGCCCTGAGGGACGCAAACACTGAAGCTTTCTTT.

The chain combines TRBV20-1 with TRBJ1-2; 12 nucleotides align to TRBD1. This CDR3 spans 17 amino acids. The V gene's germline CDR1 is DFQATT and CDR2 SNEGSKA (reference sequence). J gave up 0 bases and V 1 base, and 6 bases lay outside the gene matches. The chain's CDR3 is CSARGGTGGLSNYGYTF. The CDR3 DNA reads TGCAGTGCTAGAGGAGGGACAGGGGGCTTGTCTAACTATGGCTACACCTTC.

This clonotype was detected a few times. J is TRBJ2-3 and V is TRBV5-4, with 7 bases that match TRBD2. Germline V lookup: CDR1 SGHNT, CDR2 YYREEE (reference sequence). The CDR3 is 15 residues long. J gave up 4 bases and V 5 bases, and 10 bases lay outside the gene matches. The CDR3 loop reads CASRAGLGEADTQYF. CDR3 sequence (DNA): TGTGCCAGCAGGGCAGGACTAGGGGAAGCAGATACGCAGTATTTT.

The rearrangement uses TRBV6-1 and TRBJ2-2; D not resolved. Trimming stripped 4 bases from V and 0 bases from J, with 9 bases between. Germline CDR1 reads MNHNS; CDR2 reads SASEGT. The length of the CDR3 is 15 residues. The CDR3 reads CASSGRRANTGELFF. The CDR3 DNA reads as TGTGCCAGCAGTGGAAGAAGAGCGAACACCGGGGAGCTGTTTTTT.

The V and J genes are TRBV7-9 and TRBJ1-1; 9 bases match TRBD1. Germline trimming cut 4 bases from V and 6 bases from J; bases unmatched to any gene: 3. CDR1 SEHNR and CDR2 FQNEAQ come from the germline V gene (reference sequence). The CDR3 extends over 13 amino acids. The CDR3 nucleotides read TGTGCCAGCAGCTGGGACAGGGCGGCTGAAGCTTTCTTT. Amino acid sequence: CASSWDRAAEAFF.

The chain employs TRBV7-9 and TRBJ1-1; unclear D gene. With 2 bases removed from V and 6 bases from J, the gap between germline ends came to 10 bases. The CDR3 covers 13 residues. Germline V gene data show CDR1 as SEHNR and CDR2 as FQNEAQ (reference sequence). CDR3 sequence: CASSLHGVAEAFF. Written as DNA, the CDR3 is TGTGCCAGCAGCTTACACGGGGTCGCTGAAGCTTTCTTT.

J is TRBJ1-2 and V is TRBV7-2; weak D call: TRBD1 (6 bases). The CDR3 runs 13 residues. V shed 5 bases and J shed 4 bases, with 11 bases lying between them. The germline V gene encodes CDR1 SGHTA and CDR2 FQGNSA. This CDR3 is CASSEDSTYGYTF. CDR3 bases: TGTGCCAGCAGCGAGGACAGCACCTATGGCTACACCTTC.

The V call is TRBV20-1, the J call TRBJ1-2; D might be TRBD1 (5 bases). Deletions cut 2 bases from V and 8 bases from J, with 27 bases between. Germline lookup yields CDR1 DFQATT and CDR2 SNEGSKA (reference sequence). CDR3 size: 17 residues. Here the CDR3 DNA reads TGCAGTGCTAGATTCATACCGGTGGGGGGTGCGGCGGTCGGCTACACCTTC. Amino acids: CSARFIPVGGAAVGYTF.

Note on this clonotype: One end of the junction is discordant with germline, which a read error may explain. This chain uses TRBV7-7 with TRBJ2-5, with D possibly being TRBD1 or TRBD2 (5 bases each). Per germline, CDR1 SSHAT and CDR2 FNYEAQ (reference sequence). The CDR3 spans 15 residues. The CDR3 protein is CASSEGMTAGETQYF. Written as DNA, the CDR3 is TGTGCTAGCAGCGAGGGAATGACCGCAGGGGAGACCCAGTACTTC.

V usage is TRBV6-5 and J usage is TRBJ2-4; no reliable D call. Germline CDR1 reads MNHEY; CDR2 reads SVGAGI. With 3 bases removed from V and 9 bases from J, the gap between germline ends came to 12 bases. The CDR3 is made up of 13 amino acids. CDR3 sequence (DNA): TGTGCCAGCAGTTATTTTCGAGCCGGCATTCAGTACTTC. Its protein is CASSYFRAGIQYF.

This chain joins TRBV27 and TRBJ1-2; D may be TRBD1 (5 bases). CDR1 is MNHEY, CDR2 SMNVEV, per germline (reference sequence). This CDR3 contains 16 residues. Trimming stripped 7 bases from V and 6 bases from J, with 24 bases between. CDR3 residues: CASNSIIRDFRDGYTF. The CDR3, as DNA: TGTGCCAGCAATTCGATCATTCGGGACTTTAGGGATGGCTACACCTTC.

The chain combines TRBV20-1 with TRBJ2-3; TRBD1 agrees at 12 bases. The V gene end was trimmed by 6 bases and the J gene end by 4 bases; junction bases not matched to a gene: 8. CDR1 and CDR2 from the germline V gene are DFQATT and SNEGSKA (reference sequence). The CDR3 spans 15 residues. The CDR3 sequence: CSARDRGLSADTQYF. CDR3 coding DNA: TGCAGTGCCAGGGACAGGGGGCTGTCGGCAGATACGCAGTATTTT.

This chain uses TRBV7-2 with TRBJ1-6; possibly TRBD1 for D (6 bases). There are 15 residues in the CDR3. Germline-derived CDR1 and CDR2 are SGHTA and FQGNSA. V dropped 1 base and J dropped 3 bases, with 7 bases sitting between them. CDR3 bases: TGTGCCAGCAGCTTAGAACAGGGCTATAATTCACCCCTCCACTTT. This codes for CASSLEQGYNSPLHF. The whole variable domain, filled in from reference TRBV7-2 and TRBJ1-6, reads GAGVSQSPSNKVTEKGKDVELRCDPISGHTALYWYRQSLGQGLEFLIYFQGNSAPDKSGLPSDRFSAERTGGSVSTLTIQRTQQEDSAVYLCASSLEQGYNSPLHFGNGTRLTVT.

This chain connects TRBV6-5 to TRBJ2-4; D might be TRBD1 or TRBD2, each matching 7 bases. The germline V and J ends were trimmed by 4 bases and 4 bases, with 17 bases remaining between them. The germline V gene encodes CDR1 MNHEY and CDR2 SVGAGI. The CDR3 length is 16 residues. Here the CDR3 reads CASSSSRGGIKNIQYF. The CDR3 nucleotides are TGTGCCAGCAGTTCCTCCAGGGGGGGGATTAAAAACATTCAGTACTTC.

This clonotype has more than one count but fewer than ten. CDR3 loop: CASSHIYNRQTNYGYTF. The CDR3 region has the DNA TGTGCCAGCAGCCATATCTACAACAGGCAAACTAACTATGGCTACACCTTC. The chain combines TRBV7-2 with TRBJ1-2, with D maybe TRBD1 (5 bases). The V end lost 5 bases, the J end lost 0 bases, and 19 bases lay between the germline ends. CDR3 size: 17 residues. The germline gives CDR1 SGHTA, CDR2 FQGNSA.

This clonotype was counted only a few times. This chain joins TRBV7-6 and TRBJ1-1, with TRBD1 matching over 9 bases. The junction had 7 bases not matched to a gene; V was cut back by 5 bases and J by 6 bases. This CDR3 contains 14 residues. In germline, CDR1 is SGHVS, CDR2 FNYEAQ. CDR3 nucleotide sequence: TGTGCCAGCAGCAAGAGGGACAGGGCAGCTGAAGCTTTCTTT. The encoded protein is CASSKRDRAAEAFF.

J is TRBJ2-2 and V is TRBV7-6; D might be TRBD1 (6 bases). The germline CDR1 and CDR2 sequences are SGHVS and FNYEAQ. The CDR3 sequence is 15 residues long. The germline V and J ends were trimmed by 2 bases and 2 bases, with 9 bases remaining between them. The CDR3 nucleotides read TGTGCCAGCAGCTTAAGGGGGACCAACACCGGGGAGCTGTTTTTT. Translation: CASSLRGTNTGELFF.

This chain links TRBV6-2 or TRBV6-3 with TRBJ1-2, with D possibly TRBD1 on 6 matching bases. The CDR3 length is 13 residues. Germline V gene lookup returns CDR1 MNHEY and CDR2 SVGEGT. The germline V and J ends were trimmed by 2 bases and 8 bases, with 12 bases remaining between them. CDR3 in DNA: TGTGCCAGCAGTTACGGAACAGGGCTCGGCTACACCTTC. It is translated as CASSYGTGLGYTF.